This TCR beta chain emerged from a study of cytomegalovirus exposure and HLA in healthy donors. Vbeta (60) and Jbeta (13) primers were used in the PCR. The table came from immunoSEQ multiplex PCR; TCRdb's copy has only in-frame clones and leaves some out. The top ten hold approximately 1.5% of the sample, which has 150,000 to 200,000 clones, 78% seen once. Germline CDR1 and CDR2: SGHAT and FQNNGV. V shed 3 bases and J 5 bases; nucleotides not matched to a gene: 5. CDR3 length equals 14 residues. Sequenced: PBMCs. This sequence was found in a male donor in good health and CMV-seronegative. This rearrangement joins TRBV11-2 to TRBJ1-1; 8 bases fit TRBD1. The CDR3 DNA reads TGTGCCAGCAGCTTGGGGGACAGGAGAACTGAAGCTTTCTTT. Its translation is CASSLGDRRTEAFF.